Shown below are 6 T cell receptor beta chains from a single sample sequenced in a study of T cells expressing NK-cell markers. With the 5' RACE reads reprocessed, TCRdb shows one record per CDR3 protein and no DNA. Its table records approximately 460,000 distinct CDR3 sequences. The specimen was blood T cells: a sorted CD56 or NKG2C T cell subset, CD4+ or CD8+ T cells, or bulk PBMC T cells (not recorded which). These receptors originate from a woman between 18 and 70 years old in good health.

The chain carries TRBV6-1 and TRBJ2-1; the TCRdb D gene call, TRBD2, has no DNA to confirm it. The length of the CDR3 is 14 residues. Per the germline V gene, CDR1 is MNHNS and CDR2 is SASEGT. The CDR3 loop is CASRIAGVYNEQFF.

V gene TRBV7-8 combines with J gene TRBJ2-3; TCRdb's D call of TRBD1 is untestable without DNA. The CDR3 length is 15 residues. Germline V gives CDR1 SGHVS, CDR2 FQNEAQ. CDR3 in amino acids: CASRKQGLSTDTQYF.

The V gene is TRBV29-1, the J gene TRBJ2-2. Per germline, CDR1 SQVTM and CDR2 ANQGSEA. The CDR3 loop spans 12 amino acids. CDR3 protein: CSVGWVTGELFF.

V is TRBV27 and J is TRBJ1-5; TCRdb proposes TRBD1, but this gene call is untestable without DNA. Germline V lookup: CDR1 MNHEY, CDR2 SMNVEV (reference sequence). The CDR3 covers 17 residues. This chain's CDR3 is CASRPLSGNAGNQPQHF.

The chain combines TRBV12-3 or TRBV12-4 with TRBJ1-4; TCRdb picks TRBD1, but there is no DNA to check that call. This CDR3 contains 14 residues. The CDR3 spells CASSLRGANEKLFF.

The rearrangement joins TRBV6-2 or TRBV6-3 to TRBJ2-4; with no DNA, the TCRdb D assignment of TRBD1 cannot be verified. The CDR3 has 13 residues. The germline V gene encodes CDR1 MNHEY and CDR2 SVGEGT. The CDR3 reads CASSRGLGNIQYF.